This record looks at one TCR beta chain sequence and its context. Compared with germline, one end of the junction differs, possibly owing to a read error. The data belong to a study of CD8 T cells in Susac syndrome. The authors carried out high-throughput sequencing of TCR beta. They applied it to CD8+ and CD4+ T cells obtained from blood. Healthy donors, matched for age and sex, constituted the control group. This CDR3 has 14 amino acids. Germline loops: CDR1 SGHRS, CDR2 YFSETQ. Random hexamers were used to reverse transcribe roughly 0.5 to 1 ug of RNA. Amplification of TCR beta CDR3 used immunoSEQ multiplex PCR across 54 Vbeta and 13 Jbeta. One entry per CDR3 protein results from TCRdb running MiXCR on the immunoSEQ multiplex PCR reads. The table lists tens of thousands of distinct CDR3 sequences, over 85% of them singletons.

Material for sequencing was CD8+ T cells from PBMCs. This receptor was taken from a human donor in good health. This sequence joins TRBV5-1 and TRBJ2-7; D might be TRBD1 (6 bases). The CDR3 DNA follows: TGCGCCAGCACCTTGGAGGACAGCTCCTACGAGCAGTACTTC. This codes for CASTLEDSSYEQYF.